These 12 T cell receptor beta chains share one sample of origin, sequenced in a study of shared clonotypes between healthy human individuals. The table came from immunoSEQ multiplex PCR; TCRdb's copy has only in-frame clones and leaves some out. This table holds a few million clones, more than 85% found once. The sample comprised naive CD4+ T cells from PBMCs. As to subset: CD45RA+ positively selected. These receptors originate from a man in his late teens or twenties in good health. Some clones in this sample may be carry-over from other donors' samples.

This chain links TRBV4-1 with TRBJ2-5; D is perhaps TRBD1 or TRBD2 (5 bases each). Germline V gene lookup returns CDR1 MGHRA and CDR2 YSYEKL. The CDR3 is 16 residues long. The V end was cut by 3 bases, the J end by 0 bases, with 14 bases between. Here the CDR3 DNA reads TGCGCCAGCAGCCAGGGGACGACAGAATACCAAGAGACCCAGTACTTC. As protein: CASSQGTTEYQETQYF.

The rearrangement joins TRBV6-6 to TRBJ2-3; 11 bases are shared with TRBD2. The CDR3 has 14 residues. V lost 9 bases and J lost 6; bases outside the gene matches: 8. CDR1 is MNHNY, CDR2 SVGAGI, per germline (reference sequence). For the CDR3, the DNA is TGTGCCAGTAAACTAGCGGGAGAGGGGGATACGCAGTATTTT. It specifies CASKLAGEGDTQYF.

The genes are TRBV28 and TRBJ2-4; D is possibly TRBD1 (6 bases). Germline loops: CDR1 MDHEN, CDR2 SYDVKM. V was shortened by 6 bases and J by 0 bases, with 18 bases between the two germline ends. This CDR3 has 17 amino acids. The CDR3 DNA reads TGTGCCAGCAGGGCCTGGACAGTCGGAGCAGCCAAAAACATTCAGTACTTC. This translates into CASRAWTVGAAKNIQYF.

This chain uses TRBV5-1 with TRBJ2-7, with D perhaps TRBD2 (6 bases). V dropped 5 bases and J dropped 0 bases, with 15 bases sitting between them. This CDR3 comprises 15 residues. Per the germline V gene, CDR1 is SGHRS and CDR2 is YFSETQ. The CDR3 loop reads CASRETGTYSYEQYF. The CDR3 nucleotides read TGCGCCAGCAGGGAAACCGGGACTTACTCCTACGAGCAGTACTTC.

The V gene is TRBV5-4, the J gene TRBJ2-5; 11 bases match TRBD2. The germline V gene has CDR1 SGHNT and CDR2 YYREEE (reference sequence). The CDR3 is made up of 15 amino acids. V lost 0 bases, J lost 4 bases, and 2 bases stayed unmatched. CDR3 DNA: TGTGCCAGCAGCTTGGCACTAGCGGGAGTAGAGACCCAGTACTTC. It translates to CASSLALAGVETQYF.

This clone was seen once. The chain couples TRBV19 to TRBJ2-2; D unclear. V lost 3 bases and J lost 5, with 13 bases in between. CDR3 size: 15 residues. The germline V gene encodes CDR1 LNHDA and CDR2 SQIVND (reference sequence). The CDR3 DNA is TGTGCCAGTAGTATCCGCCTCGGGCAGACCGGGGAGCTGTTTTTT. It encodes CASSIRLGQTGELFF.

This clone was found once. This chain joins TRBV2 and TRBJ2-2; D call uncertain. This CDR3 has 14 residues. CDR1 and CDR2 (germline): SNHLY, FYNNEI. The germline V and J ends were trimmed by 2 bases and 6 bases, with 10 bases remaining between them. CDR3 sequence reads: CASSEILGAGELFF. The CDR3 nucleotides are TGTGCCAGCAGTGAAATTTTGGGTGCCGGGGAGCTGTTTTTT. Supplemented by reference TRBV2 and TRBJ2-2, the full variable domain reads EPEVTQTPSHQVTQMGQEVILRCVPISNHLYFYWYRQILGQKVEFLVSFYNNEISEKSEIFDDQFSVERPDGSNFTLKIRSTKLEDSAMYFCASSEILGAGELFFGEGSRLTVL.

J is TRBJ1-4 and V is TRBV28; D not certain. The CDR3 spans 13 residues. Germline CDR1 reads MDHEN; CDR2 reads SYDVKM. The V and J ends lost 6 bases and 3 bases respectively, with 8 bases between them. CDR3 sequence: CASSRAANEKLFF. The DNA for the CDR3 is TGTGCCAGCAGCCGGGCAGCTAATGAAAAACTGTTTTTT.

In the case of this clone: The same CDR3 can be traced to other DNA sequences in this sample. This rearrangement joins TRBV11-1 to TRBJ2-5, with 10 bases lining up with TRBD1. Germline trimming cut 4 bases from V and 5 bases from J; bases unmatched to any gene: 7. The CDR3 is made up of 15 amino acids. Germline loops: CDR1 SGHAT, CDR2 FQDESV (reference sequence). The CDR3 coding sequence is TGTGCCAGCAGCTCCCGGGACAGGGGTCGGGAGACCCAGTACTTC. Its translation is CASSSRDRGRETQYF. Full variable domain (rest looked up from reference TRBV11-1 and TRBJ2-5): EAEVAQSPRYKITEKSQAVAFWCDPISGHATLYWYRQILGQGPELLVQFQDESVVDDSQLPKDRFSAERLKGVDSTLKIQPAELGDSAMYLCASSSRDRGRETQYFGPGTRLLVL.

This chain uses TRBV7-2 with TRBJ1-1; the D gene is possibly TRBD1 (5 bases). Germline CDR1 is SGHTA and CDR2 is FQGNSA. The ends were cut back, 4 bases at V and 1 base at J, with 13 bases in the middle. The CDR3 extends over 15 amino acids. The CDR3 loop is CASSSDRTGNTEAFF. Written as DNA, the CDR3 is TGTGCCAGCAGCTCAGATAGAACAGGGAACACTGAAGCTTTCTTT.

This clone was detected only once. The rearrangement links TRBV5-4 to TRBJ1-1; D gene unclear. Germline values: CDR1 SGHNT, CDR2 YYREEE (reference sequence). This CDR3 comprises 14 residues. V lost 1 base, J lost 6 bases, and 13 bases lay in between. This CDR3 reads CASSLSVVLAEAFF. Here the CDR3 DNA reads TGTGCCAGCAGCTTGTCGGTCGTGTTGGCTGAAGCTTTCTTT.

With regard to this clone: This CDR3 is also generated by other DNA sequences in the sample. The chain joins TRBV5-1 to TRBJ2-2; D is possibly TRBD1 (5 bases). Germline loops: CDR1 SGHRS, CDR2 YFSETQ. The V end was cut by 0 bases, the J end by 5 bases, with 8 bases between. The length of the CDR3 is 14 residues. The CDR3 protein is CASSLGPGTGELFF. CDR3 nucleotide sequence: TGCGCCAGCAGCTTGGGACCAGGGACCGGGGAGCTGTTTTTT.